The clone carrying this T cell receptor beta chain came up a few times. Its antigen is unidentified. V was clipped by 1 base and J by 0 bases; unmatched bases: 2. The CDR3 is 16 amino acids. In germline, CDR1 is SEHNR, CDR2 FQNEAQ (reference sequence). This entry comes from a study of CD8 T cells in ankylosing spondylitis. TCRdb independently ran MiXCR on the 5' RACE reads; one entry per CDR3 protein. The sample comprises about 540,000 distinct CDR3 sequences, approximately 11% of which are singletons, and 6.8% rests with the top ten. Study conclusions and caveats: Several highly homologous variants formed a TCR beta motif that appeared characteristic of ankylosing spondylitis blood. In reactive arthritis synovial fluid and blood, some motif variants had been reported before. Reports say disease-linked clones showed up significantly more in matched ankylosing spondylitis synovial fluid. Peripheral blood held disease-linked clones only at relatively low frequency, and these were CD8+.

Sequences were obtained from blood, either unsorted or a sorted T cell fraction (not recorded which). The TCR sequence derives from a male donor with ankylosing spondylitis. The rearrangement joins TRBV7-9 to TRBJ2-4; 8 positions agree with TRBD1. The DNA for the CDR3 is TGTGCCAGCAGCTTAGATGGACAGGGAGCCAAAAACATTCAGTACTTC. Translated: CASSLDGQGAKNIQYF.